This T cell receptor beta chain stems from a study of shared clonotypes between healthy human individuals. On this clone itself: Its cognate antigen is unknown.

Study-wide findings and caveats: Enrolling few donors narrowed the genetic and exposure-history diversity that was represented.

Researchers ran the assay at a deep level. Assay used: immunoSEQ multiplex PCR; TCRdb lists only in-frame clones, some missing. This table holds 1,400,000 or so clones, 98% to 99% found once. With 5 bases clipped from V and 0 bases from J, the junction kept 18 bases outside the gene matches. The CDR3 length is 20 residues. The V gene's germline CDR1 is SGHVS and CDR2 FNYEAQ. The source is a man aged 30-40 years in good health. Material for sequencing was naive CD4+ T cells sorted from blood. Subset denoted: CD45RA+ positively selected. The rearrangement joins TRBV7-6 to TRBJ2-7, with 11 bases identical to TRBD2. CDR3 bases: TGTGCCAGCAGCGACATAGGTGGGCTAGCGGGAGGCCCTTACTCCTACGAGCAGTACTTC. Its protein is CASSDIGGLAGGPYSYEQYF.